This T cell receptor beta chain stems from a study of cytomegalovirus exposure and HLA in healthy donors. At the level of the study: An early data release held 75 million to 100 million unique TCRs from HLA-typed donors.

Primers for the PCR totalled 60 Vbeta and 13 Jbeta. Generated by immunoSEQ multiplex PCR, the TCRdb table keeps only in-frame clones and is missing some. Counted here are about 170,000 clones, 84% occurring once; the ten biggest clones make up about 0.37%. Looked up from germline, CDR1 is SGHDT and CDR2 is YYEEEE. The CDR3 length is 14 residues. V shed 4 bases and J 3 bases; nucleotides not matched to a gene: 7. The receptor's source is a boy younger than 10 in good health and CMV-seronegative. Sequencing was carried out using PBMCs. This sequence joins TRBV5-6 and TRBJ2-7; TRBD1 agrees at 7 bases. CDR3 nucleotide sequence: TGTGCCAGCAGCCAAGACAGGGTACTCTACGAGCAGTACTTC. It yields the protein CASSQDRVLYEQYF.